The clone carrying this T cell receptor beta chain has a single count. The target antigen is unknown. This CDR3 is built from 15 residues. V was shortened by 4 bases and J by 1 base, with 14 bases between the two germline ends. From germline, CDR1 is SGHNT and CDR2 YYREEE (reference sequence). A second PCR of 7 to 11 cycles used a sample-barcoded 5' primer and a J-beta primer mix. TCRdb itself ran the 5' RACE reads through MiXCR, one entry per CDR3 protein. The repertoire holds roughly 720,000 distinct CDR3 sequences, 50% to 65% seen once, with around 40% in the top ten. The record originates from a study of blood T cells in healthy people across ages. Study-level results: Older age coincided with a roughly linear decline in TCR beta diversity per million T cells.

This receptor was obtained from an elderly man in good health. Material: blood. The J gene is TRBJ1-1, the V gene TRBV5-4; D is unclear. CDR3 protein: CASSLPAGSNTEAFF. CDR3 sequence (DNA): TGTGCCAGCAGCCTCCCCGCGGGGTCGAACACTGAAGCTTTCTTT.